What follows are 5 T cell receptor beta chains derived from one specimen sequenced in a study of cytomegalovirus exposure and HLA in healthy donors. The PCR contained 60 Vbeta and 13 Jbeta primers. Sequenced by immunoSEQ multiplex PCR; TCRdb stores in-frame clones only, minus some. The profile shows about 140,000 clones, roughly 79% of them singletons. Material: PBMCs. All receptors derive from a man in his thirties or forties in good health and CMV-seropositive.

This clone was detected once. V gene TRBV7-8 combines with J gene TRBJ2-7; 10 bases map to TRBD2. V gave up 4 bases and J gave up 3 bases; unmatched junction bases: 12. This CDR3 contains 17 residues. Germline CDR1 SGHVS, CDR2 FQNEAQ. CDR3 sequence (DNA): TGTGCCAGCAGCTCCGCACTATGGACTAGCGGTAACTACGAGCAGTACTTC. It translates to CASSSALWTSGNYEQYF. The variable domain in full, completed from reference TRBV7-8 and TRBJ2-7, reads GAGVSQSPRYKVAKRGQDVALRCDPISGHVSLFWYQQALGQGPEFLTYFQNEAQLDKSGLPSDRFFAERPEGSVSTLKIQRTQQEDSAVYLCASSSALWTSGNYEQYFGPGTRLTVT.

The J gene is TRBJ1-1, the V gene TRBV12-2; the table gives TRBD1 as D, unverified against the DNA. TRBV12-2 is labeled a pseudogene. This CDR3 has 19 residues. This CDR3 is CASRLWGTGWGMMEAEAFF. The CDR3 DNA follows: TGTGCAAGTCGCTTATGGGGGACAGGGTGGGGGATGATGGAGGCTGAAGCTTTCTTT.

V and J are TRBV5-1 and TRBJ2-3, with 9 bases lining up with TRBD1. CDR3 size: 15 residues. The germline gives CDR1 SGHRS, CDR2 YFSETQ. After removal of 7 bases from V and 0 bases from J, the junction contained 6 bases not matched to a gene. As DNA, the CDR3 is TGCGCCAGCTCGGGGGGACAGGGTAGCACAGATACGCAGTATTTT. Amino acids: CASSGGQGSTDTQYF.

This chain joins TRBV4-1 and TRBJ2-7; possibly TRBD1 for D (5 bases). Germline CDR1 is MGHRA and CDR2 is YSYEKL. This CDR3 contains 12 residues. The germline V and J ends were trimmed by 0 bases and 8 bases, with 8 bases remaining between them. The CDR3 nucleotides are TGCGCCAGCAGCCAAGATGGACACAAGCAGTACTTC. It encodes CASSQDGHKQYF.

The V gene is TRBV6-1, the J gene TRBJ1-5; no clear D. This CDR3 spans 13 amino acids. Germline assignment: CDR1 MNHNS and CDR2 SASEGT. V gave up 7 bases and J gave up 5 bases, with 12 bases separating them. The CDR3: CASTTQRDQPQHF. CDR3 coding DNA: TGTGCCAGCACGACCCAACGGGATCAGCCCCAGCATTTT.